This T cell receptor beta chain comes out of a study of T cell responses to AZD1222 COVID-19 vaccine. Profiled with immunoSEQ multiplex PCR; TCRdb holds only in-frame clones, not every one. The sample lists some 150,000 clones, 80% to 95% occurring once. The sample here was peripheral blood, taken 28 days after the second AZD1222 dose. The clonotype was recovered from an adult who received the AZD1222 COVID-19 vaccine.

This chain's CDR3 is CASSVTGLHEQYF. In nucleotides, the CDR3 is TGTGCCAGCAGCGTGACAGGGCTTCACGAGCAGTACTTC. The V gene is TRBV9, the J gene TRBJ2-7; the match to TRBD1 covers 7 bases. The trim removed 2 bases at V and 5 bases at J, leaving 4 bases unmatched. Germline CDR1 and CDR2: SGDLS and YYNGEE. The CDR3 is 13 amino acids.